These T cell receptor beta chains were read from a single sample in a study of post-analysis software for immune sequencing data. One entry per CDR3 protein, called by TCRdb with MiXCR from the PCR reads. The table has under 900,000 distinct CDR3 sequences, roughly 58% seen once. The sequenced material came from blood. The receptors here all came from a girl aged 5-17 years with multiple sclerosis. Both conserved end residues are part of each CDR3. Each record gives: clone size, J gene, D gene, V gene, CDR3 protein, CDR3 DNA. The D gene is left open where the match is weak. A row's size may be missing; if present it is once, few, many or a size class.

abundance: .
j_gene: TRBJ1-1
d_gene: TRBD1
v_gene: TRBV27
CDR3aa: CASSPSTIPGTGGTEAFF
CDR3nt: TGTGCCAGCAGTCCATCCACCATTCCCGGGACAGGGGGCACTGAAGCTTTCTTT

abundance: few
j_gene: TRBJ2-7
d_gene: .
v_gene: TRBV7-6
CDR3aa: CASSQGGVTGDYEQYF
CDR3nt: TGTGCCAGCAGCCAGGGGGGGGTGACAGGGGATTACGAGCAGTACTTC

abundance: few
j_gene: TRBJ2-4
d_gene: .
v_gene: TRBV4-1
CDR3aa: CASSQGLGGGLQNIQYF
CDR3nt: TGCGCCAGCAGCCAAGGCCTAGGAGGGGGGCTACAAAACATTCAGTACTTC

abundance: .
j_gene: TRBJ2-7
d_gene: .
v_gene: TRBV2
CDR3aa: CASSEDIHGEQYF
CDR3nt: TGTGCCAGCAGTGAAGACATCCACGGCGAGCAGTACTTC

abundance: .
j_gene: TRBJ2-1
d_gene: TRBD1
v_gene: TRBV4-1
CDR3aa: CASSQPPDRGSEQFF
CDR3nt: TGCGCCAGCAGCCAACCCCCGGACAGGGGTTCAGAGCAGTTCTTC

abundance: once
j_gene: TRBJ2-2
d_gene: .
v_gene: TRBV20-1
CDR3aa: CSARAPWASTGELFF
CDR3nt: TGCAGTGCTAGAGCTCCGTGGGCCTCCACCGGGGAGCTGTTTTTT

abundance: few
j_gene: TRBJ2-7
d_gene: .
v_gene: TRBV5-1
CDR3aa: CASSKGGPGGLPYEQYF
CDR3nt: TGCGCCAGCAGCAAAGGAGGTCCGGGGGGCCTTCCCTACGAGCAGTACTTC

abundance: .
j_gene: TRBJ2-1
d_gene: TRBD2
v_gene: TRBV7-3
CDR3aa: CASSLPLRIAGAGSYNEQFF
CDR3nt: TGTGCCAGCAGCTTACCCCTCCGGATAGCGGGAGCAGGTTCCTACAATGAGCAGTTCTTC

abundance: .
j_gene: TRBJ1-1
d_gene: .
v_gene: TRBV12-3/TRBV12-4
CDR3aa: CASSFALLEDTEAFF
CDR3nt: TGTGCCAGCAGCTTCGCCTTGCTCGAGGACACTGAAGCTTTCTTT

abundance: .
j_gene: TRBJ1-2
d_gene: .
v_gene: TRBV15
CDR3aa: CATSRDVGSYGYTF
CDR3nt: TGTGCCACCAGCAGAGATGTGGGGTCCTATGGCTACACCTTC

abundance: .
j_gene: TRBJ2-7
d_gene: TRBD1
v_gene: TRBV4-1
CDR3aa: CASSQEQGQSYEQYF
CDR3nt: TGCGCCAGCAGCCAAGAACAGGGACAGAGCTACGAGCAGTACTTC

abundance: .
j_gene: TRBJ1-2
d_gene: TRBD1
v_gene: TRBV2
CDR3aa: CASTGQGGYTF
CDR3nt: TGTGCCAGCACGGGACAGGGTGGCTACACCTTC

abundance: .
j_gene: TRBJ2-1
d_gene: TRBD2
v_gene: TRBV7-7
CDR3aa: CASSLAELAGGPYNEQFF
CDR3nt: TGTGCCAGCAGCTTAGCCGAGCTAGCGGGGGGCCCTTACAATGAGCAGTTCTTC

abundance: .
j_gene: TRBJ2-7
d_gene: TRBD1
v_gene: TRBV10-3
CDR3aa: CAISPRDSPVEQYF
CDR3nt: TGTGCCATCTCCCCCCGGGACAGTCCTGTGGAGCAGTACTTC

abundance: .
j_gene: TRBJ2-1
d_gene: .
v_gene: TRBV6-5
CDR3aa: CASSYRRSTEQFF
CDR3nt: TGTGCCAGCAGTTATCGGAGAAGTACTGAGCAGTTCTTC

abundance: .
j_gene: TRBJ2-3
d_gene: .
v_gene: TRBV7-7
CDR3aa: CASSLAEGVGDTQYF
CDR3nt: TGTGCCAGCAGCTTAGCCGAAGGGGTAGGGGATACGCAGTATTTT

abundance: .
j_gene: TRBJ1-4
d_gene: .
v_gene: TRBV7-9
CDR3aa: CASSLAEGTASGKLFF
CDR3nt: TGTGCCAGCAGCTTAGCGGAAGGGACGGCCTCCGGAAAACTGTTTTTT

abundance: .
j_gene: TRBJ2-7
d_gene: TRBD2
v_gene: TRBV3-1
CDR3aa: CASSLLAGRGSSYEQYF
CDR3nt: TGTGCCAGCAGCCTACTAGCGGGAAGGGGGAGCTCCTACGAGCAGTACTTC

abundance: .
j_gene: TRBJ2-4
d_gene: TRBD2
v_gene: TRBV12-3/TRBV12-4
CDR3aa: CASTSGLAGALDIQYF
CDR3nt: TGTGCCAGCACCTCCGGACTAGCGGGAGCCTTAGACATTCAGTACTTC

abundance: .
j_gene: TRBJ2-2
d_gene: .
v_gene: TRBV29-1
CDR3aa: CSVGNLGTTGELFF
CDR3nt: TGCAGCGTTGGGAATTTGGGCACGACCGGGGAGCTGTTTTTT

abundance: .
j_gene: TRBJ2-5
d_gene: .
v_gene: TRBV12-3/TRBV12-4
CDR3aa: CASSLEGGLVETQYF
CDR3nt: TGTGCCAGCAGTTTAGAGGGGGGATTGGTGGAGACCCAGTACTTC

abundance: few
j_gene: TRBJ2-4
d_gene: .
v_gene: TRBV4-1
CDR3aa: CASSQEGGLQNIQYF
CDR3nt: TGCGCCAGCAGCCAAGAGGGCGGACTCCAAAACATTCAGTACTTC

abundance: .
j_gene: TRBJ2-7
d_gene: TRBD1
v_gene: TRBV10-3
CDR3aa: CAISSWGQGASSYEQYF
CDR3nt: TGTGCCATCAGCTCCTGGGGACAGGGGGCGAGCTCCTACGAGCAGTACTTC

abundance: .
j_gene: TRBJ2-7
d_gene: .
v_gene: TRBV27
CDR3aa: CASSLGPLLYEQYF
CDR3nt: TGTGCCAGCAGTTTGGGGCCTCTGCTCTACGAGCAGTACTTC

abundance: .
j_gene: TRBJ2-1
d_gene: .
v_gene: TRBV20-1
CDR3aa: CSARTSQGDEQFF
CDR3nt: TGCAGTGCTAGGACTAGTCAGGGCGATGAGCAGTTCTTC

abundance: .
j_gene: TRBJ2-5
d_gene: TRBD2
v_gene: TRBV20-1
CDR3aa: CSARDWASGQETQYF
CDR3nt: TGCAGTGCTAGAGATTGGGCTAGCGGTCAAGAGACCCAGTACTTC

abundance: .
j_gene: TRBJ1-1
d_gene: .
v_gene: TRBV19
CDR3aa: CASSTHGGENTEAFF
CDR3nt: TGTGCCAGTAGTACTCACGGGGGCGAGAACACTGAAGCTTTCTTT

abundance: .
j_gene: TRBJ2-1
d_gene: TRBD2
v_gene: TRBV5-1
CDR3aa: CASSLDSGGTSSYNEQFF
CDR3nt: TGCGCCAGCAGCTTGGATAGCGGGGGGACAAGCTCCTACAATGAGCAGTTCTTC

abundance: .
j_gene: TRBJ2-2
d_gene: .
v_gene: TRBV12-3/TRBV12-4
CDR3aa: CASSFVSRVTGELFF
CDR3nt: TGTGCCAGCAGTTTCGTGAGCAGGGTAACCGGGGAGCTGTTTTTT

abundance: .
j_gene: TRBJ2-3
d_gene: TRBD1
v_gene: TRBV20-1
CDR3aa: CSVEGAIRLGTDTQYF
CDR3nt: TGCAGTGTCGAGGGGGCTATTCGCCTGGGCACAGATACGCAGTATTTT

abundance: .
j_gene: TRBJ2-2
d_gene: .
v_gene: TRBV6-6
CDR3aa: CASSWTGLGTGELFF
CDR3nt: TGTGCCAGCAGTTGGACGGGACTGGGCACCGGGGAGCTGTTTTTT

abundance: few
j_gene: TRBJ1-4
d_gene: .
v_gene: TRBV29-1
CDR3aa: CSVPYGTSNEKLFF
CDR3nt: TGCAGCGTTCCTTACGGGACATCTAATGAAAAACTGTTTTTT

abundance: few
j_gene: TRBJ1-1
d_gene: .
v_gene: TRBV29-1
CDR3aa: CSVTRDTEAFF
CDR3nt: TGCAGCGTAACGCGGGACACTGAAGCTTTCTTT

abundance: few
j_gene: TRBJ2-1
d_gene: .
v_gene: TRBV20-1
CDR3aa: CSARGQDLSYNEQFF
CDR3nt: TGCAGTGCTAGAGGACAGGACCTCTCCTACAATGAGCAGTTCTTC

abundance: .
j_gene: TRBJ1-2
d_gene: .
v_gene: TRBV10-3
CDR3aa: CAIAGQPGGYTF
CDR3nt: TGTGCCATCGCTGGCCAGCCAGGAGGCTACACCTTC

abundance: few
j_gene: TRBJ2-1
d_gene: .
v_gene: TRBV29-1
CDR3aa: CSLFREYNEQFF
CDR3nt: TGCAGCCTTTTCCGGGAGTACAATGAGCAGTTCTTC

abundance: .
j_gene: TRBJ2-3
d_gene: .
v_gene: TRBV12-3/TRBV12-4
CDR3aa: CASSTYPTDTQYF
CDR3nt: TGTGCCAGCAGCACCTATCCCACAGATACGCAGTATTTT

abundance: .
j_gene: TRBJ1-6
d_gene: TRBD1
v_gene: TRBV10-3
CDR3aa: CAIKDRDNSPLHF
CDR3nt: TGTGCCATCAAGGACAGGGATAATTCACCCCTCCACTTT

abundance: .
j_gene: TRBJ1-5
d_gene: .
v_gene: TRBV20-1
CDR3aa: CSALQGYQPQHF
CDR3nt: TGCAGTGCTCTACAGGGTTATCAGCCCCAGCATTTT

abundance: .
j_gene: TRBJ2-5
d_gene: .
v_gene: TRBV6-1
CDR3aa: CASSEARGLMETQYF
CDR3nt: TGTGCCAGCAGTGAAGCTCGCGGACTAATGGAGACCCAGTACTTC

abundance: .
j_gene: TRBJ2-5
d_gene: .
v_gene: TRBV24-1
CDR3aa: CATSDFGGEYQETQYF
CDR3nt: TGTGCCACCAGTGATTTTGGCGGGGAGTACCAAGAGACCCAGTACTTC

abundance: .
j_gene: TRBJ1-2
d_gene: TRBD1
v_gene: TRBV6-5
CDR3aa: CASSYEWGTGDFYGYTF
CDR3nt: TGTGCCAGCAGTTACGAGTGGGGGACAGGGGATTTCTATGGCTACACCTTC

abundance: .
j_gene: TRBJ2-1
d_gene: .
v_gene: TRBV10-3
CDR3aa: CAISEEVAVPYNEQFF
CDR3nt: TGTGCCATCAGTGAGGAAGTAGCGGTCCCCTACAATGAGCAGTTCTTC

abundance: few
j_gene: TRBJ1-1
d_gene: TRBD1
v_gene: TRBV29-1
CDR3aa: CSVEDLGSRRTGGVLDTEAFF
CDR3nt: TGCAGCGTTGAAGATCTGGGCTCGCGGCGGACAGGGGGTGTACTTGACACTGAAGCTTTCTTT

abundance: .
j_gene: TRBJ2-6
d_gene: TRBD2
v_gene: TRBV7-3
CDR3aa: CASSIRGTSGVSSGANVLTF
CDR3nt: TGTGCCAGCAGCATTAGAGGGACTAGCGGGGTTAGCTCTGGGGCCAACGTCCTGACTTTC